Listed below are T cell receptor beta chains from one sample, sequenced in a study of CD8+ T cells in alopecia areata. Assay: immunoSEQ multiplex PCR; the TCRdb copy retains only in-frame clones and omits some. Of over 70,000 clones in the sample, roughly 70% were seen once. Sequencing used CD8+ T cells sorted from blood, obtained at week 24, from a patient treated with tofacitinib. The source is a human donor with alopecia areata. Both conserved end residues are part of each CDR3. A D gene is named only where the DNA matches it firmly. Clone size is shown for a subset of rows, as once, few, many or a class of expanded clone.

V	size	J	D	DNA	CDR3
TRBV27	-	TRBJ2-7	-	TGTGCCAGCAGTTTAGGGGTCGGGGCCGGCTCCTACGAGCAGTACTTC	CASSLGVGAGSYEQYF
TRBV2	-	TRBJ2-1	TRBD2	TGTGCCAGCAGTGAATTTGGCGGGAGTGGTCGCAATGAGCAGTTCTTC	CASSEFGGSGRNEQFF
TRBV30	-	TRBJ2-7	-	TGTGCCTGGAGTCCCCCGGACAAGTCCTACGAGCAGTACTTC	CAWSPPDKSYEQYF
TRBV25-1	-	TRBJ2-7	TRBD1	TGTGCCAGCGTACCAGGGACAGGGAACGACGAGCAGTACTTC	CASVPGTGNDEQYF
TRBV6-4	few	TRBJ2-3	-	TGTGCCAGCAGCACGGGACCGGAGGTGAATACGCAGTATTTT	CASSTGPEVNTQYF
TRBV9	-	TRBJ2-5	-	TGTGCCAGCAGCTCAGGAAGGGAACAAGAGACCCAGTACTTC	CASSSGREQETQYF
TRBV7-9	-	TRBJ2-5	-	TGTGCCAGCAGCGCGGCAACCGGGACACACGAAACCCAAGAGACCCAGTACTTC	CASSAATGTHETQETQYF
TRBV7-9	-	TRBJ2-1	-	TGTGCCAGCAGCTCCTCCCGGACAACCAATGAGCAGTTCTTC	CASSSSRTTNEQFF
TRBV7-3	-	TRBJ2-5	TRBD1	TGTGCCAGCAGCTTCGGGACAGGGGGCGCGGAGACCCAGTACTTC	CASSFGTGGAETQYF
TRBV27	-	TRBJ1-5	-	TGTGCCAGCAGTCCAGGAGGCTCCGGCAATCAGCCCCAGCATTTT	CASSPGGSGNQPQHF
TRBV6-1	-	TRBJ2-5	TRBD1	TGTGCCAGCAGTGACCACCGACAGGGTTTGGAGTGGACCCAGTACTTC	CASSDHRQGLEWTQYF
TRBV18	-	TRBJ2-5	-	TGTGCCAGCTCACCAAAAGACAGTCTCCAAGAGACCCAGTACTTC	CASSPKDSLQETQYF
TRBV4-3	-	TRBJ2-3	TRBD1	TGCGCCAGCAGCCACGGGACAGGGGGCGAGACAGATACGCAGTATTTT	CASSHGTGGETDTQYF
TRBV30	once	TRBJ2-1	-	TGTGCCTGGAGTGTAATGGTTAATGAGCAGTTCTTC	CAWSVMVNEQFF
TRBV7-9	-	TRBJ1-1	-	TGTGCCAGCAGCTTAGCCGACAGGTCTAACACTGAAGCTTTCTTT	CASSLADRSNTEAFF
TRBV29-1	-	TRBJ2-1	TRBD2	TGCAGCGTTGAACTGAGGCTAGCGGATCCGTACAATGAGCAGTTCTTC	CSVELRLADPYNEQFF
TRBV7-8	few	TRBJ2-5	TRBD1	TGTGCCAGCAGCTCCCTGGACAGGGGGCGAGGGGAGACCCAGTACTTC	CASSSLDRGRGETQYF
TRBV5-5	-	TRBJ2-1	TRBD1	TGTGCCAGCAGCCAAGTGGGACAGGGTCCCTACAATGAGCAGTTCTTC	CASSQVGQGPYNEQFF
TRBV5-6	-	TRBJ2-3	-	TGTGCCAGCAGCTGGGACCGGGATACGCAGTATTTT	CASSWDRDTQYF
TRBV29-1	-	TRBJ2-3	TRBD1	TGCAGCGTTGTAGGACAGGGAGTCACAGATACGCAGTATTTT	CSVVGQGVTDTQYF
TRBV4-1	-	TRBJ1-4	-	TGCGCCAGCAGCCAAGTCGCTTCACAGGTTAATGAAAAACTGTTTTTT	CASSQVASQVNEKLFF
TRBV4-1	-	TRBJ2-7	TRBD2	TGCGCCAGCAGCCAAGATATTCTAGCGGGAGGCTATGAGCAGTACTTC	CASSQDILAGGYEQYF
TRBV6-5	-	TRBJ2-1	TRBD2	TGTGCCAGCAGAATAGGGACTAGCGGTCCCAATGAGCAGTTCTTC	CASRIGTSGPNEQFF
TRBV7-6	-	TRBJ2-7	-	TGTGCCAGCAGCTGGGGAAACTACGAGCAGTACTTC	CASSWGNYEQYF
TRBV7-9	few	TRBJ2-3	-	TGTGCCAGCAGCAACATGGTGGATACGCAGTATTTT	CASSNMVDTQYF
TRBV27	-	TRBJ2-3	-	TGTGCCAGCAGTTCGCGGGGAGCTGGAGATACGCAGTATTTT	CASSSRGAGDTQYF
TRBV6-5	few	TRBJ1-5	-	TGTGCCAGCAGACAGACGAGCAATCAGCCCCAGCATTTT	CASRQTSNQPQHF
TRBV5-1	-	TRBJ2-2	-	TGCGCCAGCAGCCCATGGAGGGGGACGCCTCAAGGCGGGGAGCTGTTTTTT	CASSPWRGTPQGGELFF
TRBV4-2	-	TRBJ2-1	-	TGTGCCAGCAGCCAAGAGAACGATTACAATGAGCAGTTCTTC	CASSQENDYNEQFF
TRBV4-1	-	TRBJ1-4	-	TGCGCCAGCAGCCAGATTAATGAAAAACTGTTTTTT	CASSQINEKLFF
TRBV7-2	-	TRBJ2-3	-	TGTGCCAGCAGCTACGGACAGTTTAGCACAGATACGCAGTATTTT	CASSYGQFSTDTQYF
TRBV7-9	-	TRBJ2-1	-	TGTGCCAGCAGCTCCGACGGGTATGAGCAGTTCTTC	CASSSDGYEQFF
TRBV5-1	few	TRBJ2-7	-	TGCGCCAGCAGCTTGTTGGGTCCCTACGAGCAGTACTTC	CASSLLGPYEQYF
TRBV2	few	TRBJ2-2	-	TGTGCCAGCAGTGCCCGGGACTCGCATTTGACCGGGGAGCTGTTTTTT	CASSARDSHLTGELFF
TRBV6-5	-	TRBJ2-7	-	TGTGCCAGCAGTTCGATCTCGGGGGACAGACAGTACTTC	CASSSISGDRQYF
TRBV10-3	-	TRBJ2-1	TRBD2	TGTGCCATCAGTGAGGGACTAGCGGGGGGGTACAATGAGCAGTTCTTC	CAISEGLAGGYNEQFF
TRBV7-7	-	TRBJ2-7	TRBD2	TGTGCCAGCAGCCAGCACTTGGGACTAGCGGGAGAGCACGAGCAGTACTTC	CASSQHLGLAGEHEQYF
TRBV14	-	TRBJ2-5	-	TGTGCCAGCAGCCAAGCCAGAGCGGAACTACAAGAGACCCAGTACTTC	CASSQARAELQETQYF
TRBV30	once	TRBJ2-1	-	TGTGCCTGGAGTCGAAGTAGTACCCTGGATGAGCAGTTCTTC	CAWSRSSTLDEQFF
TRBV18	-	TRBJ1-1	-	TGTGCCAGCTCACCACCTTTTTTGGCCGCGAACACTGAAGCTTTCTTT	CASSPPFLAANTEAFF
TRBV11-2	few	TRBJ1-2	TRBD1	TGTGCCAGCAGCTTAGTCCAGGGGGCGGATTATGGCTACACCTTC	CASSLVQGADYGYTF
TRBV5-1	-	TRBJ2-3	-	TGCGCCAGCAGCTTGGGGCGGTACACAGATACGCAGTATTTT	CASSLGRYTDTQYF
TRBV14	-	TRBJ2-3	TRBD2	TGTGCCAGCAGCTACGGGACTAGGGCAGATACGCAGTATTTT	CASSYGTRADTQYF
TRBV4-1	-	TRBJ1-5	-	TGCGCCAGCAGCCAAGTTGGCAATCAGCCCCAGCATTTT	CASSQVGNQPQHF
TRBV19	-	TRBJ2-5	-	TGTGCCAGTAGTATCCTGGGTGTTGGGCAGTTCGAAGAGACCCAGTACTTC	CASSILGVGQFEETQYF
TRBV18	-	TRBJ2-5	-	TGTGCCAGCTCACCACTGCGGCAGACCCAGTACTTC	CASSPLRQTQYF
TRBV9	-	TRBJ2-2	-	TGTGCCAGCAGCGCACGAGAGGGGAACACCGGGGAGCTGTTTTTT	CASSAREGNTGELFF
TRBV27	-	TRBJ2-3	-	TGTGCCAGCAGTTTCGCCTCGGGGGGCCTCACAGATACGCAGTATTTT	CASSFASGGLTDTQYF
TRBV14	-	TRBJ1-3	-	TGTGCCAGCAGCCCTCCGGGGGCCTACTCTGGAAACACCATATATTTT	CASSPPGAYSGNTIYF
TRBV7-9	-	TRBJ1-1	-	TGTGCCAGCAGCGGAAGGGACGGTACTGAAGCTTTCTTT	CASSGRDGTEAFF
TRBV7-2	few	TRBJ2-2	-	TGTGCCAGCAGCTTAGACGCCAGGTCCACCGGGGAGCTGTTTTTT	CASSLDARSTGELFF
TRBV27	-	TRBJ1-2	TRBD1	TGTGCCAGCAGCTTTCACGGGACAGTCTATGGCTACACCTTC	CASSFHGTVYGYTF
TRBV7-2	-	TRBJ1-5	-	TGTGCCAGCAGCCATAACCAGGGAGGGAATCAGCCCCAGCATTTT	CASSHNQGGNQPQHF
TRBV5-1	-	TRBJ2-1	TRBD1	TGCGCCAGCAGCCTCCGGGACAGCTCCTACAATGAGCAGTTCTTC	CASSLRDSSYNEQFF